This is a list of T cell receptor beta chains from one sample in a study of response to subunit inactivated influenza vaccine. Each CDR3 protein gets one entry after TCRdb re-called the RT-PCR reads with MiXCR. The table records roughly 700,000 distinct CDR3 sequences, 15% to 19% of them present only once. The specimen comprised PBMCs from blood, sampled roughly 13 days after vaccination. The receptors were sampled from a man aged 45-65 years who received an inactivated influenza vaccine. CDR3s include the opening cysteine and the closing phenylalanine or tryptophan. The order of the fields is clone size, V gene, J gene, D gene, CDR3 protein, CDR3 DNA. The D gene is left open where the match is weak. A row's size may be missing; if present it is once, few, many or a size class.

.	TRBV28	TRBJ1-6	.	CASSLSWKTLHF	TGTGCCAGCAGTTTAAGTTGGAAAACCCTCCACTTT
few	TRBV20-1	TRBJ2-5	TRBD1	CSATLGTGGVETQYF	TGCAGTGCTACTCTCGGGACAGGGGGCGTAGAGACCCAGTACTTC
few	TRBV6-1	TRBJ1-2	.	CASSRTASNYGYTF	TGTGCCAGCAGCCGGACGGCTTCTAACTATGGCTACACCTTC
.	TRBV12-3/TRBV12-4	TRBJ1-5	TRBD1	CASSSGQVLPQHF	TGTGCCAGCAGTTCCGGACAGGTCCTGCCCCAGCATTTT
.	TRBV6-1	TRBJ1-1	.	CASRVDGATEAFF	TGTGCCAGCAGGGTCGATGGAGCCACTGAAGCTTTCTTT
.	TRBV20-1	TRBJ2-7	.	CSARDLGGGVSYEQYF	TGCAGTGCTAGAGATTTAGGGGGGGGAGTGTCCTACGAGCAGTACTTC
.	TRBV4-3	TRBJ2-6	.	CASSQGGTGANVLTF	TGCGCCAGCAGCCAAGGGGGAACTGGGGCCAACGTCCTGACTTTC
many	TRBV10-3	TRBJ2-2	TRBD2	CAIAILAGLNTGELFF	TGTGCCATCGCTATCCTAGCGGGTCTAAACACCGGGGAGCTGTTTTTT
.	TRBV10-3	TRBJ2-2	.	CAIKEGGDTGELFF	TGTGCCATCAAGGAAGGGGGGGACACCGGGGAGCTGTTTTTT
.	TRBV9	TRBJ1-1	.	CASSVSRGNTEAFF	TGTGCCAGCAGCGTCTCCCGGGGAAACACTGAAGCTTTCTTT
few	TRBV9	TRBJ2-3	.	CASSDRGGASDTQYF	TGTGCCAGCAGTGATAGGGGGGGGGCCTCAGATACGCAGTATTTT
few	TRBV5-1	TRBJ2-7	.	CASSLVGLELGGEQYF	TGCGCCAGCAGCTTGGTAGGTCTCGAACTCGGCGGCGAGCAGTACTTC
.	TRBV5-5	TRBJ1-1	.	CASSFVIRDGPEAFF	TGTGCCAGCAGCTTTGTCATCCGGGACGGACCAGAAGCTTTCTTT
few	TRBV29-1	TRBJ2-3	TRBD1	CSVGTGTGNADTQYF	TGCAGCGTGGGGACCGGGACAGGGAACGCAGATACGCAGTATTTT
.	TRBV11-2	TRBJ2-2	.	CASSPRWGNTGELFF	TGTGCCAGCAGCCCCCGGTGGGGTAACACCGGGGAGCTGTTTTTT
.	TRBV20-1	TRBJ2-7	.	CSARPPGLREYEQYF	TGCAGTGCTAGGCCCCCGGGACTCCGAGAGTACGAGCAGTACTTC
.	TRBV6-5	TRBJ2-7	TRBD1	CASSYSTGQGAEQYF	TGTGCCAGCAGTTACTCTACGGGACAGGGGGCCGAGCAGTACTTC
.	TRBV27	TRBJ2-1	.	CASSTDLISSYNEQFF	TGTGCCAGCAGTACGGACTTAATTAGCTCCTACAATGAGCAGTTCTTC
.	TRBV7-2	TRBJ2-3	.	CASSLRGDTDTQYF	TGTGCCAGCAGCTTAAGGGGCGACACAGATACGCAGTATTTT
few	TRBV4-1	TRBJ1-1	.	CASSQDRGFEAFF	TGCGCCAGCAGCCAAGATCGGGGATTTGAAGCTTTCTTT
.	TRBV29-1	TRBJ1-2	.	CSDPYLCAGDNYGYTF	.
few	TRBV20-1	TRBJ2-7	TRBD2	CSARVAGLSSYEQYF	TGCAGTGCTAGAGTAGCGGGGTTAAGCTCCTACGAGCAGTACTTC
few	TRBV5-1	TRBJ2-2	.	CASSSRTAYTGELFF	TGCGCCAGCAGCTCCAGGACAGCCTACACCGGGGAGCTGTTTTTT
.	TRBV6-1	TRBJ2-7	.	CASSEGGTSYEQYF	TGTGCCAGCAGTGAAGGCGGCACCTCCTACGAGCAGTACTTC
few	TRBV7-2	TRBJ2-5	.	CASSFQAALVQETQYF	TGTGCCAGCAGCTTCCAAGCCGCGCTGGTGCAAGAGACCCAGTACTTC
few	TRBV7-2	TRBJ2-7	TRBD1	CASSPRDRDKQYF	TGTGCCAGCAGCCCGAGGGACAGGGATAAGCAGTACTTC
few	TRBV20-1	TRBJ2-2	TRBD1	CSARQGAITGELFF	TGCAGTGCTAGACAGGGGGCGATCACCGGGGAGCTGTTTTTT
.	TRBV11-1	TRBJ1-1	.	CASSLPKSGSGHQNTEAFF	TGTGCCAGCAGCCTCCCCAAAAGTGGTTCGGGACACCAGAACACTGAAGCTTTCTTT
.	TRBV4-2	TRBJ2-4	TRBD2	CASSQASGGAKNIQYF	TGTGCCAGCAGCCAAGCTAGCGGGGGGGCCAAAAACATTCAGTACTTC
few	TRBV30	TRBJ1-2	.	CAWSGGHTFANYGYTF	TGTGCCTGGAGTGGGGGACACACGTTCGCTAACTATGGCTACACCTTC
few	TRBV13	TRBJ2-7	TRBD1	CASSGLGRQGEQYF	TGTGCCAGCAGCGGCCTTGGGCGACAGGGAGAGCAGTACTTC
few	TRBV28	TRBJ2-7	.	CASSFPRRTYEQYF	TGTGCCAGCAGTTTTCCTCGGAGAACCTACGAGCAGTACTTC
.	TRBV9	TRBJ2-2	.	CASSPGPATGELFF	TGTGCCAGCAGCCCAGGCCCAGCCACCGGGGAGCTGTTTTTT
.	TRBV5-1	TRBJ2-1	.	CASSARQDNEQFF	TGCGCCAGCAGCGCGCGACAAGACAATGAGCAGTTCTTC
many	TRBV9	TRBJ2-5	.	CASSVLGGETQYF	TGTGCCAGCAGCGTTCTGGGTGGAGAGACCCAGTACTTC
few	TRBV9	TRBJ2-7	.	CASSTGLLTYEQYF	TGTGCCAGCAGCACAGGGCTCCTTACCTACGAGCAGTACTTC
many	TRBV12-3/TRBV12-4	TRBJ2-1	.	CASSLGGTGNEQFF	TGTGCCAGCAGTTTGGGGGGAACAGGGAATGAGCAGTTCTTC